The clone carrying this T cell receptor (beta chain) was counted at least ten times. Its antigen remains unknown. This CDR3 spans 16 amino acids. Germline V lookup: CDR1 SEHNR, CDR2 FQNEAQ (reference sequence). V trimming: 1 base; J trimming: 9 bases; junction bases outside the gene matches: 10. The source of the sample is a study of T cell repertoires in cytomegalovirus infection. Turning to the study itself: Matching HLA type and CMV infection were both indicated by public TCR beta signatures.

TCRdb processed the reads anew with MiXCR; each CDR3 protein has one entry. The data show around 130,000 distinct CDR3 sequences, roughly 25% seen once. The rearrangement uses TRBV7-9 and TRBJ2-1, with TRBD2 identical over 9 bases. This clonotype originated in a human donor in good health (CMV status not recorded). Some clones in this sample may be carry-over from other donors' samples. Sequenced material: PBMCs, sequenced either directly or after in vitro stimulation (not recorded which). The CDR3 loop reads CASSLEGGRAAGEQFF. CDR3 nucleotide sequence: TGTGCCAGCAGCTTAGAAGGCGGGAGGGCCGCGGGTGAGCAGTTCTTC.